These 10 T cell receptor beta chains originate from one sample sequenced in a study of spatial heterogeneity in lung cancer. TCRdb reprocessed the 5' RACE reads with MiXCR, giving one entry per CDR3 protein. The sample holds around 63,000 distinct CDR3 sequences; 8% to 9% are singletons and the top ten take around 15%. Documented time point: sample taken at primary tumor resection. In each case, whole RNA from tumor, nontumor lung or frozen PBMC was sequenced unsorted. The sample was PBMCs, taken at surgery. Receptor source: a female donor with early-stage non-small cell lung cancer.

This clonotype was detected many times. V usage is TRBV5-6 and J usage is TRBJ2-1; D may be TRBD1 (6 bases). Trimming shortened V by 6 bases and J by 9 bases, and 28 bases separated the two germline ends. Germline CDR1 SGHDT, CDR2 YYEEEE. This CDR3 has 17 amino acids. CDR3 sequence: CASTGIPWGMGAGEQFF. DNA of the CDR3: TGTGCCAGCACCGGGATCCCTTGGGGTATGGGGGCCGGTGAGCAGTTCTTC.

This clonotype was recorded at least ten times. The chain has TRBV10-3 and TRBJ2-5; TRBD1 matches 7 bases. J lost 0 bases, V lost 0 bases, and 4 bases had no gene match. CDR1 is ENHRY, CDR2 SYGVKD, per germline. The CDR3 loop spans 16 amino acids. This CDR3 is CAISESIDRDQETQYF. In nucleotides, the CDR3 is TGTGCCATCAGTGAGTCTATAGACAGGGACCAAGAGACCCAGTACTTC.

This clonotype was counted many times. The J gene is TRBJ2-5, the V gene TRBV27, with D perhaps matching TRBD1 (5 bases). Germline CDR1 is MNHEY and CDR2 is SMNVEV (reference sequence). V dropped 5 bases and J dropped 5 bases, with 12 bases sitting between them. This CDR3 has 13 residues. The CDR3 sequence: CASSLIAGETQYF. The CDR3 DNA sequence: TGTGCCAGCAGTCTAATAGCAGGGGAGACCCAGTACTTC.

CDR3 region: CASRFRGESNQPQHF. The CDR3 DNA reads as TGTGCCAGCAGGTTCAGGGGCGAAAGCAATCAGCCCCAGCATTTT. The chain recombines TRBV6-5 with TRBJ1-5; tentative D call: TRBD1 (6 bases). Germline lookup yields CDR1 MNHEY and CDR2 SVGAGI. The V end was cut by 6 bases, the J end by 1 base, with 13 bases between. The CDR3 extends over 15 amino acids.

This clonotype occurred many times. V gene TRBV12-3 or TRBV12-4 combines with J gene TRBJ1-1; D not resolved. This CDR3 contains 14 residues. The germline V and J ends were trimmed by 4 bases and 11 bases, with 20 bases remaining between them. CDR3 DNA sequence: TGTGCCAGCAGTTCAACGTCCCCGGGGTTACCGGCTTTCTTT. This encodes CASSSTSPGLPAFF.

V gene TRBV7-2 combines with J gene TRBJ2-5, with 8 bases fitting TRBD2. The V and J ends lost 1 base and 1 base, in that order; junction bases with no gene match: 5. The CDR3 extends over 16 amino acids. CDR1 is SGHTA, CDR2 FQGNSA, per germline. The CDR3 spells CASSLVGGGPQETQYF. CDR3 coding DNA: TGTGCCAGCAGCTTAGTGGGCGGGGGGCCCCAAGAGACCCAGTACTTC. The variable domain in full, with the rest retrieved from reference TRBV7-2 and TRBJ2-5, is GAGVSQSPSNKVTEKGKDVELRCDPISGHTALYWYRQSLGQGLEFLIYFQGNSAPDKSGLPSDRFSAERTGGSVSTLTIQRTQQEDSAVYLCASSLVGGGPQETQYFGPGTRLLVL.

This clonotype was seen ten or more times. As DNA, the CDR3 is TGTGCCAGCAGTTTTACCCCCACGGGGGCTGGAAACACCATATATTTT. It yields the protein CASSFTPTGAGNTIYF. The chain couples TRBV12-3 or TRBV12-4 to TRBJ1-3; D is perhaps TRBD1 (5 bases). The ends were cut back, 3 bases at V and 2 bases at J, with 14 bases in the middle. This CDR3 is built from 16 residues.

This clonotype was seen ten or more times. This rearrangement joins TRBV7-2 to TRBJ1-1, with D hard to call. Germline V lookup: CDR1 SGHTA, CDR2 FQGNSA. V gave up 6 bases and J gave up 4 bases, with 15 bases separating them. The CDR3 spans 14 residues. The CDR3 protein is CASSMGGSVTEAFF. CDR3 nucleotide sequence: TGTGCCAGCAGTATGGGAGGGAGCGTCACTGAAGCTTTCTTT.

Ten or more counts support this clonotype. Compared with germline, one end of the junction differs, possibly owing to a read error. This chain uses TRBV18 with TRBJ2-7; perhaps TRBD1 as D (5 bases). Germline CDR1 and CDR2: KGHSH and LQKENI. The CDR3 has 12 residues. The chain's CDR3 is CASSQTPGAPHF. DNA of the CDR3: TGTGCCAGCTCCCAGACCCCTGGGGCTCCGCACTTC.

The chain recombines TRBV7-2 with TRBJ2-5; 7 bases fit TRBD2. This CDR3 spans 15 amino acids. CDR1 and CDR2 from the germline V gene are SGHTA and FQGNSA. V trimming: 0 bases; J trimming: 1 base; junction bases outside the gene matches: 2. The chain's CDR3 is CASSLASGPQETQYF. In DNA form, the CDR3 reads TGTGCCAGCAGCTTAGCTAGCGGGCCCCAAGAGACCCAGTACTTC.